Below, 8 T cell receptor beta chains from the same sample are listed, as sequenced in a study of OX40 agonist ivuxolimab in advanced cancers. Libraries came from the immunoSEQ multiplex PCR assay. TCRdb stores this immuneACCESS table with in-frame sequences only. Part of the clones is absent; in the studies checked, under half of the shortfall reflects unresolved V genes, and no reason is known for the rest. In all, the sample holds about 69,000 clones, and approximately 91% of those were seen once. 0.25% to 0.3% of the sample is taken by the ten largest. The sample was CD4+ or CD8+ T cells sorted from blood, taken in a trial of the OX40 agonist ivuxolimab. These receptors were taken from an adult with an advanced solid tumor such as melanoma, head and neck, liver or kidney cancer.

The J gene is TRBJ2-1, the V gene TRBV27; no clear D. The CDR3 consists of 13 residues. Trimming removed 5 bases from V and 6 bases from J, with 11 bases in between. In germline, CDR1 is MNHEY, CDR2 SMNVEV (reference sequence). The CDR3 sequence is CASSTLTGNEQFF. In DNA form, the CDR3 reads TGTGCCAGCAGTACGCTGACCGGCAATGAGCAGTTCTTC.

The chain joins TRBV11-2 to TRBJ1-4; D remains unclear. The CDR3 extends over 12 amino acids. Germline V gene sequence: CDR1 SGHAT, CDR2 FQNNGV. The V gene lost 7 bases and the J gene lost 8 bases, with 11 bases spanning the gap. The CDR3 DNA reads as TGTGCCAGCACCAACCTCGGAGAAAAACTGTTTTTT. Translated, it gives CASTNLGEKLFF.

The chain is built from TRBV19 and TRBJ1-2, with 7 bases matching TRBD1. Germline assignment: CDR1 LNHDA and CDR2 SQIVND (reference sequence). The CDR3 loop spans 13 amino acids. V lost 4 bases, J lost 5 bases, and 4 bases stayed unmatched. The CDR3 reads CASSRDSYYGYTF. The CDR3, as DNA: TGTGCCAGTAGTAGGGACAGTTATTATGGCTACACCTTC.

CDR3 amino acids: CASSTRSQPQHF. DNA for the CDR3: TGTGCCAGTAGTACTCGGAGTCAGCCCCAGCATTTT. This chain links TRBV19 with TRBJ1-5; no clear D. Germline V gives CDR1 LNHDA, CDR2 SQIVND (reference sequence). V shed 4 bases and J shed 6 bases, with 7 bases lying between them. This CDR3 comprises 12 residues.

CDR3 nucleotides: TGCGCCAGCGGGGACAGGGGGCTAGTTGCCGGGGAGCTGTTTTTT. Translated, it gives CASGDRGLVAGELFF. The chain links TRBV5-1 to TRBJ2-2; 12 bases agree with TRBD1. Trimming cost V 7 bases and J 6 bases; bases outside gene matches: 7. This CDR3 has 15 amino acids. Germline-derived CDR1 and CDR2 are SGHRS and YFSETQ.

The gene calls are TRBV4-1 and TRBJ2-2; a weak D match, TRBD1 (5 bases). Between the trimmed V and J ends, which lost 5 bases and 5 bases, there was a span of 9 bases. Germline CDR1 reads MGHRA; CDR2 reads YSYEKL. The CDR3 spans 13 residues. The CDR3 nucleotides read TGCGCCAGCAGCAAGGGGCGGACCGGGGAGCTGTTTTTT. Translating it yields CASSKGRTGELFF.

The V gene is TRBV7-2, the J gene TRBJ1-5, with D possibly matching TRBD1 (6 bases). Germline CDR1 reads SGHTA; CDR2 reads FQGNSA. V lost 4 bases and J 9 bases, leaving 16 bases between the germline ends. There are 14 residues in the CDR3. The CDR3 sequence is CASSSGRDIGPQHF. The CDR3 bases are TGTGCCAGCAGCTCGGGACGGGACATAGGGCCCCAGCATTTT.

The chain has TRBV28 and TRBJ2-3; 11 bases are shared with TRBD2. CDR1 and CDR2 from the germline V gene are MDHEN and SYDVKM. The V and J ends lost 2 bases and 4 bases, in that order; junction bases with no gene match: 11. The CDR3 has 18 residues. The CDR3 loop reads CASSLPGLTSGRSDTQYF. The CDR3 DNA follows: TGTGCCAGCAGTTTACCGGGTCTAACTAGCGGGAGATCAGATACGCAGTATTTT.